This T cell receptor (beta chain) was recovered during a study of blood T cell repertoires in COVID-19. Study-level information: Samples of COVID-19 (acute and convalescent) were obtained from the United States, Italy and Spain. From T cells, B-cell-depleted T cells, or PBMCs came the material, which was cDNA or gDNA.

This CDR3 is 15 amino acids long. The germline V gene has CDR1 KGHDR and CDR2 SFDVKD. With 6 bases removed from V and 4 bases from J, the gap between germline ends came to 12 bases. TCRdb's table, derived via immunoSEQ multiplex PCR, lists solely in-frame clones and lacks some. The sample lists 200,000 to 250,000 clones; around 80% were seen once. This chain links TRBV24-1 with TRBJ2-6, with D perhaps TRBD1 (6 bases). This sequence was found in a woman in her 70s with acute or convalescent COVID-19. The sample comprised peripheral blood. The chain's CDR3 is CATSTSGAGANVLTF. The CDR3 DNA reads as TGTGCCACCAGTACTTCAGGGGCCGGGGCCAACGTCCTGACTTTC.